This TCR beta chain was captured by sequencing in a study of blood T cells in healthy people across ages. A sample-barcoded 5' primer and a J-beta primer mix were used in a second PCR of about 7 to 12 cycles. TCRdb ran MiXCR on the 5' RACE reads and lists one entry per CDR3 protein. Of roughly 1,100,000 distinct CDR3 sequences in the sample, roughly a quarter are singletons; the top ten hold less than 0.75%. Per individual sample, total RNA of at least 6 micrograms was extracted. Germline CDR1 DFQATT, CDR2 SNEGSKA (reference sequence). The CDR3 sequence is 13 residues long. These data also featured in a second study, about T cells of mothers and their children.

The chain has TRBV20-1 and TRBJ2-1; TRBD1 is a possible D gene (6 bases). TRBJ2-7 matches the DNA end more closely, so the J call is doubtful. The sequence was obtained from a girl aged 2-10 years in good health. The sample consisted of blood. The CDR3 DNA reads as TGCAGTGCCGGGACACAAAGCTCCTACGAGCAGTACTTC. This gives the protein CSAGTQSSYEQYF.